This T cell receptor beta chain derives from a study of blood T cells in healthy people across ages. Combining a sample-barcoded 5' primer with a J-beta primer mix, a second PCR ran for about 6 to 12 cycles. Each CDR3 protein is one row after TCRdb ran MiXCR on the 5' RACE reads. The repertoire has about 930,000 distinct CDR3 sequences, just under 30% of them found once; the top ten carry about 9.4%. The V segment lost 2 bases and the J segment 4 bases; nucleotides outside the gene matches: 8. This CDR3 contains 15 residues. The V gene's germline CDR1 is SGDLS and CDR2 YYNGEE. This clonotype has only a few counts. The sample also formed part of further work on T cells of mothers and their children.

The specimen sequenced was blood. This clonotype was obtained from a woman between 40 and 55 years old in good health. This chain uses TRBV9 with TRBJ1-2; 7 bases match TRBD1. CDR3: CASSVDATGPYGYTF. The CDR3 DNA follows: TGTGCCAGCAGCGTTGACGCGACAGGGCCCTATGGCTACACCTTC.